A selection of T cell receptor beta chains follows, all from one sample in a study of CD8 T cells in Susac syndrome. TCRdb reprocessed the immunoSEQ multiplex PCR reads via MiXCR and lists one record per CDR3 protein. The sample records nearly 110,000 distinct CDR3 sequences, roughly 95% being singletons. The sample comprised CD8+ T cells from PBMCs. The receptors derive from a human donor with Susac syndrome. The CDR3 runs from the conserved cysteine through the conserved F or W. A D gene is named only where the DNA matches it firmly. Some rows have no size entry. The others give once, few or many, or a class for an expanded clone.

DNA: TGTGCCAGCAGCTTGGGGGGCCCCAACGAGCAGTACTTC
CDR3: CASSLGGPNEQYF
D: .
V: TRBV5-6
size: .
J: TRBJ2-7

DNA: TGTGCCAGCAGCCAAGGAGTAGGGAGTCGAGAGACCCAGTACTTC
CDR3: CASSQGVGSRETQYF
D: .
V: TRBV3-1
size: .
J: TRBJ2-5

DNA: TGTGCCAGCAGCTTACAGGGAAGGGAGACCCAGTACTTC
CDR3: CASSLQGRETQYF
D: .
V: TRBV13
size: .
J: TRBJ2-5

DNA: TGTGCCAGCAGGTTACAGGGATCCTACGAGCAGTACTTC
CDR3: CASRLQGSYEQYF
D: .
V: TRBV12-3/TRBV12-4
size: once
J: TRBJ2-7

DNA: TGTGCCAGCAGGGGCTCCGGACAGGTCTTTATCTATGGCTACACCTTC
CDR3: CASRGSGQVFIYGYTF
D: TRBD1
V: TRBV2
size: .
J: TRBJ1-2

DNA: TGCAGTGCTAATCCTCCACGGACCCGCCTCACCCCGCAGTATTTT
CDR3: CSANPPRTRLTPQYF
D: .
V: TRBV20-1
size: .
J: TRBJ2-3

DNA: TGTGCCAGCTCGGACGGCACAGATACGCAGTATTTT
CDR3: CASSDGTDTQYF
D: .
V: TRBV12-3/TRBV12-4
size: once
J: TRBJ2-3

DNA: TGTGCCAGCAGCCCGGGCTCCGGGGGGGCCAACGTCCTGACTTTC
CDR3: CASSPGSGGANVLTF
D: .
V: TRBV6-5
size: .
J: TRBJ2-6

DNA: TGTGCCAGCAGTTACCTCCTTGAGCAGTTCTTC
CDR3: CASSYLLEQFF
D: .
V: TRBV6-5
size: .
J: TRBJ2-1

DNA: TGCAGTGCTAGATCGCCCCAGCGGGGTTACAATGAGCAGTTCTTC
CDR3: CSARSPQRGYNEQFF
D: TRBD2
V: TRBV20-1
size: .
J: TRBJ2-1

DNA: TGTGCCAGCAGTGAATCGCTAGCGGGGGCCGAGGATACGCAGTATTTT
CDR3: CASSESLAGAEDTQYF
D: TRBD2
V: TRBV2
size: .
J: TRBJ2-3

DNA: TGTGCCAGCACGGCGGAGGCCTCCTACGAGCAGTACTTC
CDR3: CASTAEASYEQYF
D: .
V: TRBV6-2/TRBV6-3
size: .
J: TRBJ2-7

DNA: TGCAGTGCTAGAGAGGGGCAGGGGAACTACGAGCAGTACTTC
CDR3: CSAREGQGNYEQYF
D: .
V: TRBV20-1
size: .
J: TRBJ2-7

DNA: TGTGCCAGCACCCAGCGGGGGGCAGAGACCCAGTACTTC
CDR3: CASTQRGAETQYF
D: TRBD2
V: TRBV2
size: .
J: TRBJ2-5

DNA: TGTGCCAGCAGCCGGACTAGCGGGGGCCGCAATGAGCAGTTCTTC
CDR3: CASSRTSGGRNEQFF
D: TRBD2
V: TRBV7-9
size: .
J: TRBJ2-1

DNA: TGCGCCAGCAGCCAAGGAGTTTTAAGGAGCTCCTACAATGAGCAGTTCTTC
CDR3: CASSQGVLRSSYNEQFF
D: .
V: TRBV4-3
size: .
J: TRBJ2-1

DNA: TGTGCCAGCAGCTTAGTGGTGACCCTAACCCGCTCCTACAATGAGCAGTTCTTC
CDR3: CASSLVVTLTRSYNEQFF
D: .
V: TRBV13
size: .
J: TRBJ2-1

DNA: TGCAGTGCTAGAGTTAAGGACCAATCCTACAATGAGCAGTTCTTC
CDR3: CSARVKDQSYNEQFF
D: .
V: TRBV20-1
size: .
J: TRBJ2-1

DNA: TGCGCCAGCAGGCAGAGGAGCGGGGAAATCGGGGAGCTGTTTTTT
CDR3: CASRQRSGEIGELFF
D: TRBD2
V: TRBV4-3
size: .
J: TRBJ2-2

DNA: TGCGCCAGCAGCTTGAAAGCGGGGGGTCTCGAGCAGTACTTC
CDR3: CASSLKAGGLEQYF
D: TRBD2
V: TRBV5-1
size: .
J: TRBJ2-7

DNA: TGTGCCAGCTCACCACAGGGGAATCCTGACATTCAGTACTTC
CDR3: CASSPQGNPDIQYF
D: .
V: TRBV18
size: .
J: TRBJ2-4

DNA: TGTGCCAGCAGCGTACATGAGGGGGATAAGGAGATGTTTTTT
CDR3: CASSVHEGDKEMFF
D: .
V: TRBV9
size: .
J: TRBJ1-4

DNA: TGTGCCAGCAGGGGGAACATTCAGTACTTC
CDR3: CASRGNIQYF
D: .
V: TRBV2
size: .
J: TRBJ2-4

DNA: TGTGCCACCAGCAGAGAAGAAAATGAGCAGTTCTTC
CDR3: CATSREENEQFF
D: .
V: TRBV15
size: .
J: TRBJ2-1

DNA: TGTGCCAGCAGTTTAGGTCCAGCTAGGGCCCTCCACTTT
CDR3: CASSLGPARALHF
D: .
V: TRBV27
size: .
J: TRBJ1-6

DNA: TGTGCCAGCAGCGAATTGGGACAGGGGAGAGACGGGGCTGAGCAGTTCTTC
CDR3: CASSELGQGRDGAEQFF
D: TRBD1
V: TRBV9
size: .
J: TRBJ2-1